The 8 T cell receptor beta chains below were found in one sample sequenced in a study of PD-L1 blockade in urothelial cancer. Assay: immunoSEQ multiplex PCR; the TCRdb copy retains only in-frame clones and omits some. The sample lists roughly 42,000 clones; 70% to 85% were seen once. Here the sequenced sample was PBMCs, taken around atezolizumab (anti-PD-L1) treatment. These receptors originate from a man aged 65 to 85 with urothelial cancer.

There are a few counts of this clone. The rearrangement links TRBV19 to TRBJ1-5; 9 bases fit TRBD1. Per the germline V gene, CDR1 is LNHDA and CDR2 is SQIVND (reference sequence). The CDR3 is 12 amino acids. With V trimmed by 6 bases and J by 10 bases, 4 bases remained unmatched. The DNA of the CDR3 is TGTGCCAGTAGCCAGACAGGGGGACCCCAGCATTTT. This codes for CASSQTGGPQHF.

The rearrangement joins TRBV9 to TRBJ2-7; D uncertain. Germline values: CDR1 SGDLS, CDR2 YYNGEE. Trimming left V 0 bases short and J 6 bases short, with 13 bases between. The CDR3 length is 14 residues. Here the CDR3 DNA reads TGTGCCAGCAGCGTAGACCTCCTACCCGTCGAGCAGTACTTC. Translating it yields CASSVDLLPVEQYF.

This chain links TRBV6-5 with TRBJ2-5; 9 bases align to TRBD2. Germline trimming cut 3 bases from V and 5 bases from J; bases unmatched to any gene: 7. There are 15 residues in the CDR3. Per germline, CDR1 MNHEY and CDR2 SVGAGI. The CDR3: CASSYRGGDRETQYF. Here the CDR3 DNA reads TGTGCCAGCAGTTATCGCGGGGGGGATAGGGAGACCCAGTACTTC.

This chain uses TRBV5-1 with TRBJ1-3; D gene uncertain. V was pared by 1 base and J by 0 bases, with 8 bases between. The CDR3 loop spans 15 amino acids. Germline V gene sequence: CDR1 SGHRS, CDR2 YFSETQ. CDR3 residues: CASSLSESSGNTIYF. The CDR3 region has the DNA TGCGCCAGCAGCTTGTCCGAGAGCTCTGGAAACACCATATATTTT.

This chain joins TRBV5-4 and TRBJ2-3, with D perhaps TRBD1 (5 bases). Trimming removed 0 bases from V and 0 bases from J, with 17 bases in between. This CDR3 is built from 18 residues. CDR1 and CDR2 from the germline V gene are SGHNT and YYREEE (reference sequence). CDR3 coding DNA: TGTGCCAGCAGCTTGGAGCAGGGTCTCACTTCTAGCACAGATACGCAGTATTTT. Protein: CASSLEQGLTSSTDTQYF.

The chain has TRBV19 and TRBJ2-1; 10 nucleotides agree with TRBD1. The CDR3 contains 18 residues. Trimming cost V 10 bases and J 3 bases; bases outside gene matches: 18. The germline V gene has CDR1 LNHDA and CDR2 SQIVND (reference sequence). The CDR3 spells CATTQSGQGTLLYNEQFF. Written as DNA, the CDR3 is TGTGCCACAACTCAGTCGGGACAGGGGACCCTCCTCTACAATGAGCAGTTCTTC.

The chain carries TRBV10-3 and TRBJ1-2, with 8 positions matching TRBD1. Trimming took 11 bases from V and 7 from J; bases not matched to a gene: 18. This CDR3 comprises 15 residues. The germline V gene has CDR1 ENHRY and CDR2 SYGVKD. CDR3: CAFYSTARGQSGYTF. The CDR3 DNA reads TGTGCCTTTTATTCAACCGCCAGGGGGCAGTCTGGCTACACCTTC.

This clone is labeled as medium-sized. The V and J genes are TRBV29-1 and TRBJ1-2, with D hard to call. Trimming took off 4 bases at V and 4 bases at J, with 16 bases between the two ends. The CDR3 totals 14 residues. Germline loops: CDR1 SQVTM, CDR2 ANQGSEA. Here the CDR3 reads CSVGSRSEAYGYTF. CDR3 in DNA: TGCAGCGTTGGGTCCAGAAGTGAGGCCTATGGCTACACCTTC. The whole variable domain, filled in from reference TRBV29-1 and TRBJ1-2, reads SAVISQKPSRDICQRGTSLTIQCQVDSQVTMMFWYRQQPGQSLTLIATANQGSEATYESGFVIDKFPISRPNLTFSTLTVSNMSPEDSSIYLCSVGSRSEAYGYTFGSGTRLTVV.